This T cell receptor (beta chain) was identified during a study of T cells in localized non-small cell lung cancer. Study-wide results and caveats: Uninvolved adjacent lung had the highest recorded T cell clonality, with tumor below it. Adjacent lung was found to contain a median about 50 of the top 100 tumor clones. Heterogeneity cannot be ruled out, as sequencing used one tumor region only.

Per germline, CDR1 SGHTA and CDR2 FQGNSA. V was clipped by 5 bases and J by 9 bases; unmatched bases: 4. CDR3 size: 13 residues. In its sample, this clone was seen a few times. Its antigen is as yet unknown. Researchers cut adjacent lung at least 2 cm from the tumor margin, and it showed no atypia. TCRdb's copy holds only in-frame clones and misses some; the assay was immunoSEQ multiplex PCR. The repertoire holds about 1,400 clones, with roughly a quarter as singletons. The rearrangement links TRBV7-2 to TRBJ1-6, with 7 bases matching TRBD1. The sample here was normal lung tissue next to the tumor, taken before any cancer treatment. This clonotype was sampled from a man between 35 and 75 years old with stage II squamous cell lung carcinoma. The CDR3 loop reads CASSPGGFSPLHF. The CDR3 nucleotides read TGTGCCAGCAGCCCAGGGGGGTTTTCACCCCTCCACTTT.